These 27 T cell receptor beta chains originate from one sample sequenced in a study of blood T cell repertoires in COVID-19. Produced via immunoSEQ multiplex PCR; TCRdb's table is partial and in-frame only. The data hold about 430,000 clones, with 88% observed a single time. Sample: PBMCs or T cells enriched from blood (not recorded which). All receptors derive from a woman in her thirties with acute COVID-19.

The rearrangement links TRBV6-2 or TRBV6-3 to TRBJ2-1; 8 bases line up with TRBD2. This CDR3 spans 15 amino acids. The J segment lost 9 bases and the V segment lost 2 bases, leaving 9 bases of the junction unmatched. Germline V lookup: CDR1 MNHEY, CDR2 SVGEGT. CDR3 region: CASSYGRGGRSEQFF. CDR3 nucleotide sequence: TGTGCCAGCAGTTACGGCCGGGGGGGCCGTAGTGAGCAGTTCTTC.

The count of this clone is one. The genes are TRBV5-1 and TRBJ2-5; 8 bases are shared with TRBD1. Unmatched junction bases numbered 8, after V lost 2 bases and J lost 5 bases. CDR3 length: 15 residues. Germline V gene data show CDR1 as SGHRS and CDR2 as YFSETQ. CDR3 bases: TGCGCCAGCAGCTTACGGGCAGGGGGCGGGGAGACCCAGTACTTC. As protein: CASSLRAGGGETQYF. Filled out from reference TRBV5-1 and TRBJ2-5, the complete variable domain reads KAGVTQTPRYLIKTRGQQVTLSCSPISGHRSVSWYQQTPGQGLQFLFEYFSETQRNKGNFPGRFSGRQFSNSRSEMNVSTLELGDSALYLCASSLRAGGGETQYFGPGTRLLVL.

The chain couples TRBV6-6 to TRBJ1-1; 7 bases match TRBD1. CDR1 and CDR2 (germline): MNHNY, SVGAGI (reference sequence). The CDR3 contains 15 residues. V lost 6 bases, J lost 6 bases, and 13 bases stayed unmatched. CDR3 in amino acids: CASRQGQLEGSEAFF. As DNA, the CDR3 is TGTGCCAGCAGACAGGGACAGCTCGAGGGGTCTGAAGCTTTCTTT.

The chain recombines TRBV5-6 with TRBJ1-4, with a tentative D call TRBD1 (6 bases). CDR1 is SGHDT and CDR2 is YYEEEE in the germline V gene. V shed 4 bases and J shed 7 bases, with 23 bases lying between them. The CDR3 sequence is 17 residues long. This CDR3 reads CASSPTGGGGEGEKLFF. In DNA, the CDR3 is TGTGCCAGCAGCCCTACCGGTGGCGGGGGCGAGGGTGAAAAACTGTTTTTT.

In its sample, this clone was seen once. As DNA, the CDR3 is TGTGCCAGCAGTTTAAGGGGGACAGCGACGAACAATGAGCAGTTCTTC. Translation gives CASSLRGTATNNEQFF. V gene TRBV27 combines with J gene TRBJ2-1; 7 nucleotides agree with TRBD1. Germline V CDR1 and CDR2: MNHEY, SMNVEV (reference sequence). V trimming: 2 bases; J trimming: 5 bases; junction bases outside the gene matches: 9. The length of the CDR3 is 16 residues.

V gene TRBV29-1 combines with J gene TRBJ2-1, with D perhaps TRBD1 (5 bases). The CDR3 length is 11 residues. The germline gives CDR1 SQVTM, CDR2 ANQGSEA. Deletions cut 6 bases from V and 9 bases from J, with 12 bases between. The CDR3 sequence: CSVGWGGEQFF. Here the CDR3 DNA reads TGCAGCGTGGGGTGGGGCGGTGAGCAGTTCTTC.

The rearrangement links TRBV9 to TRBJ2-4, with 7 nucleotides matching TRBD1. Germline V gene sequence: CDR1 SGDLS, CDR2 YYNGEE. The CDR3 loop spans 16 amino acids. With V trimmed by 0 bases and J by 0 bases, 3 bases remained unmatched. For the CDR3, the DNA is TGTGCCAGCAGCGTAGGAGGGGGCCTAGCCAAAAACATTCAGTACTTC. Amino acid sequence: CASSVGGGLAKNIQYF.

This chain uses TRBV5-1 with TRBJ1-2, with 7 positions matching TRBD1. Trimming removed 0 bases from V and 8 bases from J; junction bases left unmatched: 4. Germline V gene sequence: CDR1 SGHRS, CDR2 YFSETQ. This CDR3 has 13 residues. The CDR3 coding sequence is TGCGCCAGCAGCTTGGTCGCAGGGGGAGGCTACACCTTC. Its translation is CASSLVAGGGYTF.

This chain connects TRBV20-1 to TRBJ1-4; a possible D gene is TRBD1 (5 bases). From germline, CDR1 is DFQATT and CDR2 SNEGSKA (reference sequence). Trimming removed 3 bases from V and 5 bases from J, with 10 bases in between. The CDR3 is 13 amino acids. In DNA, the CDR3 is TGCAGTGCTAGTAACAGGCCCAATGAAAAACTGTTTTTT. Its protein is CSASNRPNEKLFF.

The chain carries TRBV12-3 or TRBV12-4 and TRBJ2-2; the D is unclear. Trimming shortened V by 3 bases and J by 4 bases, and 6 bases separated the two germline ends. The CDR3 loop spans 13 amino acids. The CDR3 here is CASSFQITGELFF. The CDR3 DNA follows: TGTGCCAGCAGTTTCCAGATCACCGGGGAGCTGTTTTTT.

The sample holds one count of this clone. The chain joins TRBV19 to TRBJ1-2; 7 nucleotides align to TRBD1. This CDR3 comprises 12 residues. Germline V gene lookup returns CDR1 LNHDA and CDR2 SQIVND (reference sequence). Trimming at V came to 4 bases and at J to 14 bases, leaving 10 bases not matched to a gene. CDR3 sequence: CASSKTGPWKTF. CDR3 sequence (DNA): TGTGCCAGTAGTAAGACAGGGCCTTGGAAAACCTTC. The full variable domain, with the rest looked up from reference TRBV19 and TRBJ1-2, is DGGITQSPKYLFRKEGQNVTLSCEQNLNHDAMYWYRQDPGQGLRLIYYSQIVNDFQKGDIAEGYSVSREKKESFPLTVTSAQKNPTAFYLCASSKTGPWKTFGSGTRLTVV.

As for this clone: Distinct nucleotide sequences in the sample also encode this CDR3. This chain uses TRBV19 with TRBJ1-1, with TRBD1 matching 7 bases. The V gene's germline CDR1 is LNHDA and CDR2 SQIVND (reference sequence). The CDR3 contains 15 residues. V dropped 2 bases and J dropped 0; count of bases not matched to a gene: 3. In nucleotides, the CDR3 is TGTGCCAGTAGTATATCGGGGACAGTGAACACTGAAGCTTTCTTT. This gives the protein CASSISGTVNTEAFF.

This clone has more than one count but fewer than ten. Other DNA sequences in this specimen translate into the identical CDR3. DNA of the CDR3: TGTGCCAGTAGTATAGATCTCGGCGGCACTGAAGCTTTCTTT. This codes for CASSIDLGGTEAFF. The chain carries TRBV19 and TRBJ1-1; the D is unclear. V lost 0 bases and J lost 4, with 9 bases in between. This CDR3 is built from 14 residues. Germline assignment: CDR1 LNHDA and CDR2 SQIVND (reference sequence).

The chain joins TRBV6-1 to TRBJ2-1; D is uncertain. This CDR3 is built from 16 residues. V was shortened by 2 bases and J by 2 bases, with 13 bases between the two germline ends. Germline-derived CDR1 and CDR2 are MNHNS and SASEGT. The CDR3 DNA reads TGTGCCAGCAGTGAAAATCTTGGAGCGACCTACAATGAGCAGTTCTTC. Translating it yields CASSENLGATYNEQFF.

The J gene is TRBJ2-3, the V gene TRBV30; 9 bases are a match to TRBD2. Germline trimming cut 2 bases from V and 5 bases from J; bases unmatched to any gene: 8. The germline CDR1 and CDR2 sequences are GTSNPN and SVGIG (reference sequence). The CDR3 spans 15 residues. CDR3 in DNA: TGTGCCTGGAGTTCTGGCGGGGGGGCGGGAGATACGCAGTATTTT. It codes for CAWSSGGGAGDTQYF.

The chain couples TRBV6-5 to TRBJ1-2; D call uncertain. Trimming stripped 0 bases from V and 0 bases from J, with 11 bases between. Germline CDR1 and CDR2: MNHEY and SVGAGI. CDR3 length: 16 amino acids. The CDR3: CASSYSGRASNYGYTF. DNA of the CDR3: TGTGCCAGCAGTTACTCGGGCAGAGCCTCTAACTATGGCTACACCTTC.

This chain connects TRBV24-1 to TRBJ2-2; 8 nucleotides match TRBD1. V lost 5 bases to trimming and J lost 4 bases; unmatched junction nucleotides: 5. The CDR3 is made up of 15 amino acids. The germline gives CDR1 KGHDR, CDR2 SFDVKD. The DNA of the CDR3 is TGTGCCACCAGTGCCGGACAGGGTAGCACCGGGGAGCTGTTTTTT. Amino acid sequence: CATSAGQGSTGELFF.

This sequence joins TRBV6-5 and TRBJ1-6; D remains ambiguous. With 6 bases removed from V and 2 bases from J, the gap between germline ends came to 8 bases. The CDR3 is made up of 14 amino acids. CDR1 is MNHEY, CDR2 SVGAGI, per germline. The CDR3 coding sequence is TGTGCCAGCAGGCTACAGACCTATAATTCACCCCTCCACTTT. It translates to CASRLQTYNSPLHF.

The V call is TRBV7-9, the J call TRBJ2-7, with 7 bases fitting TRBD1. V shed 2 bases and J 3 bases; nucleotides not matched to a gene: 4. Germline assignment: CDR1 SEHNR and CDR2 FQNEAQ (reference sequence). There are 14 residues in the CDR3. The CDR3 sequence: CASSLLGQHYEQYF. The CDR3 nucleotides read TGTGCCAGCAGCTTATTGGGACAGCACTACGAGCAGTACTTC. The whole variable domain, remainder taken from reference TRBV7-9 and TRBJ2-7, is DTGVSQNPRHKITKRGQNVTFRCDPISEHNRLYWYRQTLGQGPEFLTYFQNEAQLEKSRLLSDRFSAERPKGSFSTLEIQRTEQGDSAMYLCASSLLGQHYEQYFGPGTRLTVT.

The J gene is TRBJ1-1, the V gene TRBV30, with TRBD1 matching 7 bases. Looked up from germline, CDR1 is GTSNPN and CDR2 is SVGIG (reference sequence). V dropped 2 bases and J dropped 5; count of bases not matched to a gene: 14. CDR3 length: 16 residues. Written as DNA, the CDR3 is TGTGCCTGGAGTCGACAGGGCCGGGGAACGAGGACTGAAGCTTTCTTT. Encoded protein: CAWSRQGRGTRTEAFF.

The gene calls are TRBV5-4 and TRBJ2-1; 13 nucleotides align to TRBD2. The CDR3 has 15 amino acids. Trimming removed 4 bases from V and 6 bases from J; junction bases left unmatched: 4. CDR1 and CDR2 (germline): SGHNT, YYREEE (reference sequence). The CDR3 here is CASSPTSGGPNEQFF. CDR3 sequence (DNA): TGTGCCAGCAGCCCGACTAGCGGGGGGCCCAATGAGCAGTTCTTC.

V gene TRBV7-8 combines with J gene TRBJ2-7, with TRBD1 matching 10 bases. Germline V lookup: CDR1 SGHVS, CDR2 FQNEAQ. After removal of 3 bases from V and 5 bases from J, the junction contained 7 bases not matched to a gene. There are 15 residues in the CDR3. The CDR3, as DNA: TGTGCCAGCAGCTTCCGGGACAGGGGCTCTCACGAGCAGTACTTC. Protein sequence: CASSFRDRGSHEQYF.

The genes are TRBV7-3 and TRBJ1-1; a weak D match, TRBD1 (5 bases). The CDR3 consists of 15 residues. Trimming shortened V by 5 bases and J by 0 bases, and 13 bases separated the two germline ends. The germline gives CDR1 SGHTA, CDR2 FQGTGA. The CDR3 loop is CASSPGGLLNTEAFF. DNA of the CDR3: TGTGCCAGCAGCCCGGGGGGATTGCTGAACACTGAAGCTTTCTTT.

This chain links TRBV11-2 with TRBJ1-2; 7 nucleotides align to TRBD1. V shed 5 bases and J 4 bases; nucleotides not matched to a gene: 4. Germline V gene data show CDR1 as SGHAT and CDR2 as FQNNGV. The CDR3 loop spans 13 amino acids. The CDR3 sequence: CASSPGQVYGYTF. CDR3 in DNA: TGTGCCAGCAGCCCCGGACAGGTCTATGGCTACACCTTC.

The V call is TRBV9, the J call TRBJ2-2, with D unclear. The CDR3 sequence is 16 residues long. The ends were cut back, 1 base at V and 0 bases at J, with 10 bases in the middle. Germline values: CDR1 SGDLS, CDR2 YYNGEE. The CDR3 sequence: CASSVYEFSNTGELFF. DNA of the CDR3: TGTGCCAGCAGCGTATATGAGTTTTCGAACACCGGGGAGCTGTTTTTT.

V is TRBV18 and J is TRBJ1-5; D might be TRBD1 (5 bases). Trimming shortened V by 2 bases and J by 7 bases, and 12 bases separated the two germline ends. Germline assignment: CDR1 KGHSH and CDR2 LQKENI. The CDR3 runs to 14 residues. The CDR3 nucleotides read TGTGCCAGCTCACCATACTGGGGGGGGCAGCCCCAGCATTTT. Translated: CASSPYWGGQPQHF.

The chain is built from TRBV20-1 and TRBJ1-2; 7 bases fit TRBD1. V shed 3 bases, J shed 6 bases, and the junction held 10 bases outside the gene matches. Germline V gene lookup returns CDR1 DFQATT and CDR2 SNEGSKA (reference sequence). The CDR3 is 14 residues long. The CDR3 spells CSASRGGREHGYTF. The CDR3 DNA is TGCAGTGCTAGTAGAGGGGGCAGAGAGCATGGCTACACCTTC.